Each of the 17 T cell receptor beta chains below was sequenced from the same sample in a study of post-analysis software for immune sequencing data (dated by TCRdb to 2013 to 2016). The full study reports these points: Significantly higher frequencies in patients than in controls were found for several TRBV segments, including TRBV5-6, TRBV5-1 and TRBV20-1.

No antigen has been identified for these receptors. The library was built by means of PCR. TCRdb lists the instrument as Illumina HiSeq 2500. To reduce PCR and sequencing biases, unique molecular identifiers were incorporated into the TCR beta cDNA libraries. TCRdb ran its own pipeline on the public reads, namely fastp trimming at Q25 and MiXCR clone calling, and kept in-frame beta chains. Identical CDR3 protein sequences are pooled into one entry, listed with their most common genes and DNA. The sample table contains approximately 460,000 distinct CDR3 sequences; only one count was recorded for around 40% of them. The ten largest clones add up to around 10% of the sample. Input material: blood. Source of these receptors: a girl between 5 and 17 years old with multiple sclerosis.

The chain recombines TRBV20-1 with TRBJ1-1, with a tentative D call TRBD1 (5 bases). The V gene lost 3 bases and the J gene lost 1 base, with 9 bases spanning the gap. The V gene's germline CDR1 is DFQATT and CDR2 SNEGSKA (reference sequence). The CDR3 spans 13 residues. This CDR3 is CSASRDPNTEAFF. CDR3 nucleotides: TGCAGTGCTAGCCGGGACCCGAACACTGAAGCTTTCTTT.

V is TRBV7-3 and J is TRBJ2-1; 11 nucleotides line up with TRBD2. The CDR3 extends over 15 amino acids. V was clipped by 5 bases and J by 5 bases; unmatched bases: 5. Germline V CDR1 and CDR2: SGHTA, FQGTGA. The CDR3 here is CASSRTSGSDNEQFF. For the CDR3, the DNA is TGTGCCAGCAGCCGAACTAGCGGGAGTGACAATGAGCAGTTCTTC.

The chain carries TRBV10-3 and TRBJ2-5, with 8 bases matching TRBD2. Trimming at V came to 8 bases and at J to 11 bases, leaving 19 bases not matched to a gene. Per the germline V gene, CDR1 is ENHRY and CDR2 is SYGVKD. This CDR3 region has 15 residues. The CDR3 protein is CAIRTGGEWGNEQYF. CDR3 sequence (DNA): TGTGCCATCCGGACGGGGGGGGAGTGGGGCAATGAGCAGTACTTC.

Turning to this clonotype: At one of its ends the junction is not consistent with the germline gene, which may arise from a read error. The CDR3, as DNA: TGTGCCAACAGCCAAGAGGACAGGGGGCGCACAGATACGCAGTATTTT. It specifies CANSQEDRGRTDTQYF. The rearrangement uses TRBV4-2 and TRBJ2-3; 11 bases match TRBD1. The germline V gene encodes CDR1 LGHNA and CDR2 YNFKEQ. This CDR3 spans 16 amino acids.

This clonotype appeared a few times. This chain links TRBV15 with TRBJ1-5, with TRBD1 matching over 7 bases. This CDR3 comprises 15 residues. The ends lost 4 bases at V and 3 bases at J; junction bases unmatched: 6. The germline CDR1 and CDR2 sequences are LNHNV and YYDKDF (reference sequence). The CDR3 DNA follows: TGTGCCACCAGCACATACAGGGGAAACAATCAGCCCCAGCATTTT. Protein sequence: CATSTYRGNNQPQHF.

The V call is TRBV12-3 or TRBV12-4, the J call TRBJ2-5; perhaps TRBD1 as D (5 bases). This CDR3 region has 15 residues. With 3 bases removed from V and 2 bases from J, the gap between germline ends came to 13 bases. This CDR3 is CASSLMTALQETQYF. Here the CDR3 DNA reads TGTGCCAGCAGTTTGATGACAGCACTTCAAGAGACCCAGTACTTC.

The chain recombines TRBV6-1 with TRBJ1-1; no clear D. Trimming left V 7 bases short and J 1 base short, with 10 bases between. The CDR3 totals 13 residues. Germline V lookup: CDR1 MNHNS, CDR2 SASEGT. DNA of the CDR3: TGTGCCAGCACCCCAGGCGAGAACACTGAAGCTTTCTTT. Amino acid sequence: CASTPGENTEAFF.

This chain joins TRBV4-2 and TRBJ2-1; D possibly corresponds to TRBD2 (7 bases). Germline V lookup: CDR1 LGHNA, CDR2 YNFKEQ. Trimming stripped 5 bases from V and 2 bases from J, with 28 bases between. This CDR3 is 20 amino acids long. The CDR3 bases are TGTGCCAGCAGCGGGGTGAATAGGGGGACTAATCGTTGGACCTACAATGAGCAGTTCTTC. It codes for CASSGVNRGTNRWTYNEQFF.

V usage is TRBV6-1 and J usage is TRBJ1-1; 8 nucleotides line up with TRBD1. Germline CDR1 is MNHNS and CDR2 is SASEGT. J gave up 0 bases and V 5 bases, and 2 bases lay outside the gene matches. The CDR3 is 14 residues long. The CDR3 nucleotides are TGTGCCAGCAGTTCGGACAGGGTGAACACTGAAGCTTTCTTT. Its translation is CASSSDRVNTEAFF.

This chain uses TRBV5-1 with TRBJ1-2, with 7 bases that match TRBD1. With V trimmed by 3 bases and J by 6 bases, 5 bases remained unmatched. Germline CDR1 SGHRS, CDR2 YFSETQ. This CDR3 contains 13 residues. CDR3 in amino acids: CASSWDSVNGYTF. CDR3 DNA: TGCGCCAGCAGCTGGGACAGCGTGAATGGCTACACCTTC.

Only a few counts were recorded for this clonotype. The V and J genes are TRBV7-2 and TRBJ2-7, with TRBD2 matching 7 bases. V gave up 6 bases and J gave up 0 bases; unmatched junction bases: 8. Germline V lookup: CDR1 SGHTA, CDR2 FQGNSA. The CDR3 length is 15 residues. The CDR3 loop is CASRNAGADSYEQYF. The CDR3 DNA sequence: TGTGCCAGCAGAAACGCGGGAGCGGACTCCTACGAGCAGTACTTC.

This chain connects TRBV29-1 to TRBJ2-7; 12 bases fit TRBD1. The trim removed 3 bases at V and 5 bases at J, leaving 8 bases unmatched. The CDR3 loop spans 15 amino acids. Per germline, CDR1 SQVTM and CDR2 ANQGSEA. CDR3 DNA sequence: TGCAGCGTTGATTCTTGGGGACAGGGGGCCAACGAGCAGTACTTC. It specifies CSVDSWGQGANEQYF.

This clonotype was seen a single time. Here the CDR3 reads CATRGGRSYEQYF. In nucleotides, the CDR3 is TGTGCCACGCGGGGGGGCCGTTCCTACGAGCAGTACTTC. The chain joins TRBV12-3 or TRBV12-4 to TRBJ2-7; 9 bases fit TRBD2. The CDR3 length is 13 residues. Germline trimming cut 10 bases from V and 1 base from J; bases unmatched to any gene: 5.

This clonotype was seen more than once but under ten times. The V gene is TRBV29-1, the J gene TRBJ2-1; TRBD2 agrees at 9 bases. The CDR3 sequence is 15 residues long. V was pared by 3 bases and J by 5 bases, with 8 bases of the junction left unmatched. CDR1 is SQVTM and CDR2 is ANQGSEA in the germline V gene. CDR3 coding DNA: TGCAGCGTTGAGAAGACGGGACTAGCCCACAATGAGCAGTTCTTC. It is translated as CSVEKTGLAHNEQFF.

This chain uses TRBV20-1 with TRBJ2-1, with D maybe TRBD2 (5 bases). The J call could be wrong; TRBJ2-7 is a better fit for the DNA end. From germline, CDR1 is DFQATT and CDR2 SNEGSKA (reference sequence). The CDR3 spans 14 residues. The DNA for the CDR3 is TGCAGTGCTAGTCCTTTTGGACTTTACAATGAGCAGTACTTC. As protein: CSASPFGLYNEQYF.

This clonotype was counted between two and nine times. The J gene is TRBJ1-4, the V gene TRBV5-1; D is unresolved. The V gene lost 4 bases and the J gene lost 1 base, with 8 bases spanning the gap. The CDR3 sequence is 14 residues long. In germline, CDR1 is SGHRS, CDR2 YFSETQ. The CDR3 here is CASSMGITNEKLFF. The CDR3 DNA reads as TGCGCCAGCAGCATGGGGATAACTAATGAAAAACTGTTTTTT.

This chain joins TRBV11-1 and TRBJ2-7; the match to TRBD1 covers 7 bases. The CDR3 consists of 15 residues. Trimming at V came to 5 bases and at J to 1 base, leaving 8 bases not matched to a gene. The V gene's germline CDR1 is SGHAT and CDR2 FQDESV (reference sequence). CDR3 region: CASSKQGFWSYEQYF. The CDR3 DNA reads TGTGCCAGCAGCAAACAGGGGTTCTGGTCCTACGAGCAGTACTTC.